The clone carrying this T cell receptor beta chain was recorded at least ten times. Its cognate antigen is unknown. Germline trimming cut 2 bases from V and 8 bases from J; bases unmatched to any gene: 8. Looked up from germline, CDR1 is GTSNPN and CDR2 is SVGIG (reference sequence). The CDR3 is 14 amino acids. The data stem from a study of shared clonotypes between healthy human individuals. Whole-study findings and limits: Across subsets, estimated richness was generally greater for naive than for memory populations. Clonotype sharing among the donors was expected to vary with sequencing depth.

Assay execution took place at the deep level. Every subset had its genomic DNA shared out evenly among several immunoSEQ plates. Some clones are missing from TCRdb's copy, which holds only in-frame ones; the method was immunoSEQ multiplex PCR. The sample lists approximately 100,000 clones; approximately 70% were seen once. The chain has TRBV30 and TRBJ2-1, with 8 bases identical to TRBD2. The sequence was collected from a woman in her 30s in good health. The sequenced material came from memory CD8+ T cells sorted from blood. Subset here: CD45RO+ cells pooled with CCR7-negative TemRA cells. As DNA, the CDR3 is TGTGCCTGGAGTTTAAAGCGGGAGAGTGATGAGCAGTTCTTC. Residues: CAWSLKRESDEQFF.